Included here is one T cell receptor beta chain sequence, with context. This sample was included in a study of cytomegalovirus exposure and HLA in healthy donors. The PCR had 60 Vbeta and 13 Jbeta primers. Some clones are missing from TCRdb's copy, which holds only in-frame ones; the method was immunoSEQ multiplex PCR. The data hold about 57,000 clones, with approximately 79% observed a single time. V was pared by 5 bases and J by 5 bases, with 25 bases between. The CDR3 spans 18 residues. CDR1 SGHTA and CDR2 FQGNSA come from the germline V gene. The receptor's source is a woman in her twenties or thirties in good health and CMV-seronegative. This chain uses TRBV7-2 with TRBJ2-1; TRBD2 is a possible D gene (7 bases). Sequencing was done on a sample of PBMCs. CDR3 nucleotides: TGTGCCAGCAGCCCCACCCTCTTTAGGGGGGGGATCAACAATGAGCAGTTCTTC. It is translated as CASSPTLFRGGINNEQFF.